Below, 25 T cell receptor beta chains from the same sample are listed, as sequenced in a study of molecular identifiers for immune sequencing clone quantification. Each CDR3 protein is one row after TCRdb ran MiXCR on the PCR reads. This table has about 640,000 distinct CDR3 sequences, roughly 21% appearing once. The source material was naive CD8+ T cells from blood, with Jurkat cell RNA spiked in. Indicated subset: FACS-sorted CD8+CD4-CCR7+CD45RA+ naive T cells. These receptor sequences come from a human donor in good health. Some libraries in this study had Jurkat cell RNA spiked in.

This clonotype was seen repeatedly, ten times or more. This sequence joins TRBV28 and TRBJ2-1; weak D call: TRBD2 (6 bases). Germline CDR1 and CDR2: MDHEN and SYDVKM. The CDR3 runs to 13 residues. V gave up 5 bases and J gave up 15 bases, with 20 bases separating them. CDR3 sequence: CASSLTSSGDRFF. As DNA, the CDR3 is TGTGCCAGCAGTCTCACTAGCTCGGGAGACCGGTTCTTC.

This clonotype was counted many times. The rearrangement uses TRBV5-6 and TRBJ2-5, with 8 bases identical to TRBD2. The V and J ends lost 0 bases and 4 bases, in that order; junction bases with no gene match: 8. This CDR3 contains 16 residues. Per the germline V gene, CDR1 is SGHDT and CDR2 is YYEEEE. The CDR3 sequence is CASSLDRGGAGETQYF. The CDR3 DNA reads TGTGCCAGCAGCTTGGATCGGGGGGGCGCAGGAGAGACCCAGTACTTC.

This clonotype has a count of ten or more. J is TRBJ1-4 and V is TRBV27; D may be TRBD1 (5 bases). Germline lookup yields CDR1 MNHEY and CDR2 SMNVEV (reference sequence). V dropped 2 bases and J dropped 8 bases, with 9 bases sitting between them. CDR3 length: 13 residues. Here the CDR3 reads CASSLAGEEKLFF. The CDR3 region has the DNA TGTGCCAGCAGTTTAGCGGGGGAGGAAAAACTGTTTTTT.

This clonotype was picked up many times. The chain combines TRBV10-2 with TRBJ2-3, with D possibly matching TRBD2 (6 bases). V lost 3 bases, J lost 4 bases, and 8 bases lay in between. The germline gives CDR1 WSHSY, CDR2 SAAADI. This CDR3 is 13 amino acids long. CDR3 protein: CASSDSSADTQYF. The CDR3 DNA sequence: TGCGCCAGCAGTGATTCTAGCGCAGATACGCAGTATTTT.

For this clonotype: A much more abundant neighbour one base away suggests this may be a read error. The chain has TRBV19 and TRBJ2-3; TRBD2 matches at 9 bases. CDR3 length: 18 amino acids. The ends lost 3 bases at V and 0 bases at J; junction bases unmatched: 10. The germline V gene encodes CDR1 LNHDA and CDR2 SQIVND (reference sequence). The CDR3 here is CASSMGGRAAVSTDTQYF. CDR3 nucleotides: TGTGCCAGTAGTATGGGCGGGAGGGCCGCCGTGAGCACAGATACGCAGTATTTT.

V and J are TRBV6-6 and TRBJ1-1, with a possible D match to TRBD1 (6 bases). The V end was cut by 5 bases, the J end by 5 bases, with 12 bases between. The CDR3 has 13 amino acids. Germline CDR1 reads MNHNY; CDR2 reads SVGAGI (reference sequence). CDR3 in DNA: TGTGCCAGCAGTGGAGGGGGTAAAACTGAAGCTTTCTTT. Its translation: CASSGGGKTEAFF.

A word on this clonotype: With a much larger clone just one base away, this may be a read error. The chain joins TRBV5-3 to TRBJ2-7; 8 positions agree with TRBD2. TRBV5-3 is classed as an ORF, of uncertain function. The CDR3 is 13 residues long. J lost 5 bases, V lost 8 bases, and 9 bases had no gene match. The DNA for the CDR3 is TGTGCCAGCAGCGGGGGACTAGACCACGAGCAGTACTTC. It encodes CASSGGLDHEQYF.

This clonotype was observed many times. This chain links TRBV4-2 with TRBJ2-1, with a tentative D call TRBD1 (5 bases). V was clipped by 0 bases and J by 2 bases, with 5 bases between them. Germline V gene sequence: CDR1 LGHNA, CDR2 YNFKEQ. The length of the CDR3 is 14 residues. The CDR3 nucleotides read TGTGCCAGCAGCCAAGAGGACACCTACAATGAGCAGTTCTTC. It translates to CASSQEDTYNEQFF.

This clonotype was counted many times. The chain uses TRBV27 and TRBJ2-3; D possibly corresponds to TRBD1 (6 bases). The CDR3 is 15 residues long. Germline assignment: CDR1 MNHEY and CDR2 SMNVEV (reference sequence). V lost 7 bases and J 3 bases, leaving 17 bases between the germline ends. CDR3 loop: CASTLGAGETDTQYF. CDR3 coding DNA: TGTGCCAGCACCCTCGGTGCAGGGGAAACAGATACGCAGTATTTT.

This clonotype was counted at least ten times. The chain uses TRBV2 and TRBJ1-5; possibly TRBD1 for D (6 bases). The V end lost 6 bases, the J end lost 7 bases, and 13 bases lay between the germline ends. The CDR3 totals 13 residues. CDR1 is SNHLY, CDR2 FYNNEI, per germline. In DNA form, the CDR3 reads TGTGCCAGCAGGTGGGGGGGCGGCCAGCCCCAGCATTTT. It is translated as CASRWGGGQPQHF.

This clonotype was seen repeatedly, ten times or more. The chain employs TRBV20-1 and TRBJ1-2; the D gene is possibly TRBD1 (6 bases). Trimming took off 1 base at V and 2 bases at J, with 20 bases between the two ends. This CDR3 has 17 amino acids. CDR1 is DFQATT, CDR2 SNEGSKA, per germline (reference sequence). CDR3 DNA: TGCAGTGCTAGAGCATGGGCCCCGGACAGAGAAAACTATGGCTACACCTTC. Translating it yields CSARAWAPDRENYGYTF.

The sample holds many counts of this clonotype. The CDR3 sequence is CAWSVLAGDGETQYF. CDR3 nucleotides: TGTGCCTGGAGTGTACTAGCGGGAGACGGGGAGACCCAGTACTTC. This chain joins TRBV30 and TRBJ2-5; TRBD2 agrees at 11 bases. The CDR3 is 15 amino acids. The V and J ends lost 0 bases and 5 bases, in that order; junction bases with no gene match: 5. Germline V gene sequence: CDR1 GTSNPN, CDR2 SVGIG (reference sequence).

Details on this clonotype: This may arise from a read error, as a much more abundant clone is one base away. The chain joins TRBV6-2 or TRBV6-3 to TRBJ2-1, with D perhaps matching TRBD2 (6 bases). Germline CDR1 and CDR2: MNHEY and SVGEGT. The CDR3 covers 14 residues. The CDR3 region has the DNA TGTGCCGGCAGTTACCTTCAGGGAGGCAATGAGCAGTTCTTC. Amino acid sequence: CAGSYLQGGNEQFF.

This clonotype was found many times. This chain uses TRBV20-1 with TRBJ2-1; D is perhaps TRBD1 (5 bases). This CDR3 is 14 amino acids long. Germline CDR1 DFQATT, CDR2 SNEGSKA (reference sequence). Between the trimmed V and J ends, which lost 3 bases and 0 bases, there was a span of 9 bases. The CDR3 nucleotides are TGCAGTGCTAGTGGGGCGAGCTCCTACAATGAGCAGTTCTTC. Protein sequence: CSASGASSYNEQFF.

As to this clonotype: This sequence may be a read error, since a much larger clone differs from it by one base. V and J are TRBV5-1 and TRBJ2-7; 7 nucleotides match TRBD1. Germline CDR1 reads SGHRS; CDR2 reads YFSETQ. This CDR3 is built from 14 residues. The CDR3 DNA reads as TGCGCCAGCAGCTCCCGGGGACAGACCTACGGGCAGTACTTC. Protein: CASSSRGQTYGQYF. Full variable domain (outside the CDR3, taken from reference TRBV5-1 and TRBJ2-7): KAGVTQTPRYLIKTRGQQVTLSCSPISGHRSVSWYQQTPGQGLQFLFEYFSETQRNKGNFPGRFSGRQFSNSRSEMNVSTLELGDSALYLCASSSRGQTYGQYFGPGTRLTVT.

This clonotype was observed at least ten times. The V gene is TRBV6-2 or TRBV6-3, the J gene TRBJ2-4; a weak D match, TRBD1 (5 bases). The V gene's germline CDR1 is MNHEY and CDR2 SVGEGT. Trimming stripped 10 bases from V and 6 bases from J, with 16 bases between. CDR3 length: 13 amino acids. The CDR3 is CAIRQPPGNIQYF. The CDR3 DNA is TGTGCCATCCGACAGCCCCCGGGAAACATTCAGTACTTC.

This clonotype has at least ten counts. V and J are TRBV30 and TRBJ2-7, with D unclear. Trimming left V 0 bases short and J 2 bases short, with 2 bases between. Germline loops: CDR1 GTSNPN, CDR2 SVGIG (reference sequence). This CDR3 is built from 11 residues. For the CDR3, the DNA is TGTGCCTGGAGTGTGACCTACGAGCAGTACTTC. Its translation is CAWSVTYEQYF.

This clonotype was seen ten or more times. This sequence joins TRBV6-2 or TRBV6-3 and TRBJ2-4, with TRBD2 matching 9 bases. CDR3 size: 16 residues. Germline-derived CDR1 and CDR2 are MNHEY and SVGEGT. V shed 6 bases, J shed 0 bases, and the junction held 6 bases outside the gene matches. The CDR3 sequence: CASRHRLAVAKNIQYF. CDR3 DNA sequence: TGTGCCAGCAGGCATAGACTAGCGGTAGCCAAAAACATTCAGTACTTC.

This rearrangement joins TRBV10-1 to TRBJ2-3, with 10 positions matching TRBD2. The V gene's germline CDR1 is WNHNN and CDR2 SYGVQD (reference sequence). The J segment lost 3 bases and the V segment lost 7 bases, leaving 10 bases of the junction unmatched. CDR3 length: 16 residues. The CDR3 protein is CASNPGAGGRTDTQYF. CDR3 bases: TGCGCCAGCAACCCAGGAGCGGGGGGGCGGACAGATACGCAGTATTTT.

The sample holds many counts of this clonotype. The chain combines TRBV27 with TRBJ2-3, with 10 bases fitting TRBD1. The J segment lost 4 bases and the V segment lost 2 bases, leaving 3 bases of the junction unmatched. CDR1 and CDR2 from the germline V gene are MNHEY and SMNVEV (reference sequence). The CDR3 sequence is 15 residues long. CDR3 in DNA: TGTGCCAGCAGTTTAATTGGGACAGGGGCAGATACGCAGTATTTT. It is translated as CASSLIGTGADTQYF.

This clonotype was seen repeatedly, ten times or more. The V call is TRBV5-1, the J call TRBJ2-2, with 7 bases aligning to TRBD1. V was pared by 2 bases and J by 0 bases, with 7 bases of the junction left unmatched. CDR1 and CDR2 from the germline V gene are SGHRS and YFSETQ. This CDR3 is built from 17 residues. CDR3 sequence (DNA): TGCGCCAGCAGCTTATACTTACAGGGGACGAACACCGGGGAGCTGTTTTTT. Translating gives CASSLYLQGTNTGELFF.

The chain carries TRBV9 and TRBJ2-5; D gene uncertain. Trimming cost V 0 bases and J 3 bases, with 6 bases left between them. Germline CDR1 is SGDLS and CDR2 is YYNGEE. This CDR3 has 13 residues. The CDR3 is CASSVVGEETQYF. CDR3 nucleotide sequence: TGTGCCAGCAGCGTAGTTGGGGAAGAGACCCAGTACTTC.

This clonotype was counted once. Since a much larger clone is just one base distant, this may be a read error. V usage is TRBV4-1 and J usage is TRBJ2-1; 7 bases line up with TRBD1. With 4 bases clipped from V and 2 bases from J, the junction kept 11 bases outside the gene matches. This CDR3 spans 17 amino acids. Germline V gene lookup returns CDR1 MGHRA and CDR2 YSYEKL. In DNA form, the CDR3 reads TGCGCCAGCAGCCGAGGTCCACGGGACAGTCCCTACAATGAGCAGTTCTTC. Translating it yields CASSRGPRDSPYNEQFF.

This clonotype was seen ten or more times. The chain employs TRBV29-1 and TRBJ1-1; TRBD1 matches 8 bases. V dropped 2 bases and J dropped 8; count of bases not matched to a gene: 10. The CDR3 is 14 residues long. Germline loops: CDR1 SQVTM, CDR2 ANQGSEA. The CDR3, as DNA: TGCAGCGTTGAAAGGTCGGACAGGGTGACGGAAGCTTTCTTT. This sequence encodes CSVERSDRVTEAFF.

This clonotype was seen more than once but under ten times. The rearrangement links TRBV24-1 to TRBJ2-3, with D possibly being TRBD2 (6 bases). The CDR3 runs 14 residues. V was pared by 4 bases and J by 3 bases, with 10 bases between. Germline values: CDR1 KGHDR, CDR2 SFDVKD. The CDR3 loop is CATSEAGTTDTQYF. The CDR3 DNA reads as TGTGCCACCAGTGAAGCCGGGACTACAGATACGCAGTATTTT.